This section outlines one T cell receptor beta chain sequence together with its context. Trimming removed 9 bases from V and 12 bases from J; junction bases left unmatched: 17. CDR1 is KGHDR and CDR2 is SFDVKD in the germline V gene. The CDR3 length is 14 residues. The data are from a study of T cell responses to AZD1222 COVID-19 vaccine. Here immunoSEQ multiplex PCR was the method, and the copy in TCRdb shows in-frame clones only, minus some. The table has about 140,000 clones, around 90% seen once. The specimen comprised peripheral blood, sampled on day 0 of AZD1222 vaccination. The origin of this receptor is an adult in good health. V gene TRBV24-1 combines with J gene TRBJ2-7; TRBD1 matches 9 bases. The CDR3 loop is CATQPNRGLQPLYF. The CDR3 nucleotides read TGTGCCACCCAACCGAACAGGGGGCTACAACCTCTGTACTTC.